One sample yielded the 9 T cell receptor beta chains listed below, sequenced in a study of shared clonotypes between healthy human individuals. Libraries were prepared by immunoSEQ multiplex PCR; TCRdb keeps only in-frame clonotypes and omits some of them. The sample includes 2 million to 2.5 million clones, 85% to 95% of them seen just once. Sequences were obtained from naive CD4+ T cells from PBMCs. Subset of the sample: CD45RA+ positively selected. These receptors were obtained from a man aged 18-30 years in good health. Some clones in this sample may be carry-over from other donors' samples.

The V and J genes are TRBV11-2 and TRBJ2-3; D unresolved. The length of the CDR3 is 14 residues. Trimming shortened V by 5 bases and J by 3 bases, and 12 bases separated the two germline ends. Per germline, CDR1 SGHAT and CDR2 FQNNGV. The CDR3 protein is CASSRSFGTDTQYF. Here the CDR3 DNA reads TGTGCCAGCAGCCGGTCCTTTGGAACAGATACGCAGTATTTT.

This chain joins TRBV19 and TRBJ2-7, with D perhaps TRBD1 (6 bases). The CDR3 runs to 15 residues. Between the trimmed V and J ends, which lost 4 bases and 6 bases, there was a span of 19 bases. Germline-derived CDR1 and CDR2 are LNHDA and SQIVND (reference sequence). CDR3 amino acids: CASSRPGTSAREQYF. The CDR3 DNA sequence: TGTGCCAGTAGTAGACCCGGGACATCTGCCCGCGAGCAGTACTTC.

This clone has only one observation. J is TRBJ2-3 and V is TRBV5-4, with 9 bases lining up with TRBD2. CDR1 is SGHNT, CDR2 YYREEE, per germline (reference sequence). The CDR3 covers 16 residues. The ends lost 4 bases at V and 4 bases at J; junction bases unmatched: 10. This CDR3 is CASSPGLAGFSDTQYF. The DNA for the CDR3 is TGTGCCAGCAGCCCCGGGCTAGCGGGATTCTCAGATACGCAGTATTTT.

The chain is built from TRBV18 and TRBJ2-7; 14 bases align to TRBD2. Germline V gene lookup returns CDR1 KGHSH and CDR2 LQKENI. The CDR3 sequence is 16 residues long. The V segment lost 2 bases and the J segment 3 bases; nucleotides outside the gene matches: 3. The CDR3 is CASSPMGLAGVYEQYF. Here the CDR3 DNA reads TGTGCCAGCTCACCAATGGGACTAGCGGGAGTCTACGAGCAGTACTTC.

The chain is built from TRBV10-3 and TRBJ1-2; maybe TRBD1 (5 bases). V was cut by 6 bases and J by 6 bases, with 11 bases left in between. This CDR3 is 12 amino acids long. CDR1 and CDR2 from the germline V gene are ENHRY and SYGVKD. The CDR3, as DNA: TGTGCCATCAGCGCCTCGGGGGATGGCTACACCTTC. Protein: CAISASGDGYTF.

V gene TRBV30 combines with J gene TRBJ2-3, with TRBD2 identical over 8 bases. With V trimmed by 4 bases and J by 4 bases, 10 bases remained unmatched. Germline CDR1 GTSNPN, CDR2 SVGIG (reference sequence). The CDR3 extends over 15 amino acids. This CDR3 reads CAWKLGGRTADTQYF. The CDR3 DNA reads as TGTGCCTGGAAGTTGGGCGGGAGGACCGCAGATACGCAGTATTTT.

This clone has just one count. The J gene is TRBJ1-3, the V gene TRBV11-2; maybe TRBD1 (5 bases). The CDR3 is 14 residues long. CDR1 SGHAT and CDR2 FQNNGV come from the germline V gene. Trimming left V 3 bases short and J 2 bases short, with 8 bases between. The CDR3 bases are TGTGCCAGCAGCTTTGGGGCGGCTGGAAACACCATATATTTT. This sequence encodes CASSFGAAGNTIYF.

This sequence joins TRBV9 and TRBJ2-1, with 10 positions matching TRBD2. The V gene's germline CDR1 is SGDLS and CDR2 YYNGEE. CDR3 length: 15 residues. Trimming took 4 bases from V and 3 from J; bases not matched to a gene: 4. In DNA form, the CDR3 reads TGTGCCAGCAGCCTAGCGGGAGAATACTACAATGAGCAGTTCTTC. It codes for CASSLAGEYYNEQFF.

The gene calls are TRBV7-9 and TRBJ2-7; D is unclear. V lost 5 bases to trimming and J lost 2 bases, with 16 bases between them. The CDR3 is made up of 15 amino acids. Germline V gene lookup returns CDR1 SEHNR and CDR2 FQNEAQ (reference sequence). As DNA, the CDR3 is TGTGCCAGCAGCCAGCGTGGGCTCCTACCCTACGAGCAGTACTTC. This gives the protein CASSQRGLLPYEQYF.